One sample yielded the 7 T cell receptor beta chains listed below, sequenced in a study of Ad26.COV2.S vaccination and SARS-CoV-2 variants. Treatment reported: over 15 received Ad26.COV2.S at low or high dose, single or two shots; about five received placebo; per-sample allocation not given. Sampling was performed 63 days after the first vaccine or placebo injection. TCRdb's copy holds only in-frame clones and misses some; the assay was immunoSEQ multiplex PCR. Of some 250,000 clones listed, approximately 90% are singletons. Source: peripheral blood, taken in a trial of Ad26.COV2.S vaccine versus placebo. The receptors shown here come from a person between 18 and 65 years old who received the Ad26.COV2.S COVID-19 vaccine or a placebo.

This clone was detected only once. The chain's CDR3 is CASSHKGQPNEKLFF. The DNA for the CDR3 is TGTGCCAGCAGCCACAAAGGACAGCCGAATGAAAAACTGTTTTTT. The V call is TRBV3-1 (or the pseudogene TRBV3-2), the J call TRBJ1-4, with D possibly TRBD1 on 6 matching bases. V shed 3 bases and J shed 5 bases, with 13 bases lying between them. The germline CDR1 and CDR2 sequences are LGHDT and YNNKEL (reference sequence). The CDR3 spans 15 residues.

The chain is built from TRBV28 and TRBJ2-3, with 8 bases that match TRBD2. The trim removed 6 bases at V and 4 bases at J, leaving 12 bases unmatched. This CDR3 contains 16 residues. CDR1 MDHEN and CDR2 SYDVKM come from the germline V gene. CDR3 DNA sequence: TGTGCCAGCAGCGAGTTTTCCGGGAGGGCCTCAGATACGCAGTATTTT. Translation: CASSEFSGRASDTQYF. Supplemented by reference TRBV28 and TRBJ2-3, the full variable domain reads DVKVTQSSRYLVKRTGEKVFLECVQDMDHENMFWYRQDPGLGLRLIYFSYDVKMKEKGDIPEGYSVSREKKERFSLILESASTNQTSMYLCASSEFSGRASDTQYFGPGTRLTVL.

This clone is a singleton in its sample. The chain has TRBV20-1 and TRBJ2-7; tentatively, D is TRBD2 (5 bases). The V gene lost 6 bases and the J gene lost 4 bases, with 7 bases spanning the gap. The germline V gene encodes CDR1 DFQATT and CDR2 SNEGSKA (reference sequence). CDR3 length equals 10 residues. Written as DNA, the CDR3 is TGCAGTGCCCAGCGGTACGAGCAGTACTTC. Protein: CSAQRYEQYF.

The chain joins TRBV10-3 to TRBJ1-5, with 7 bases that match TRBD1. J gave up 5 bases and V 5 bases, and 3 bases lay outside the gene matches. The CDR3 consists of 13 residues. Germline V CDR1 and CDR2: ENHRY, SYGVKD. In nucleotides, the CDR3 is TGTGCCATCAGTACAGGGGAGGATCAGCCCCAGCATTTT. This translates into CAISTGEDQPQHF.

The chain employs TRBV2 and TRBJ1-2, with D perhaps TRBD1 (5 bases). From germline, CDR1 is SNHLY and CDR2 FYNNEI. Trimming took off 9 bases at V and 1 base at J, with 12 bases between the two ends. This CDR3 is built from 13 residues. The CDR3 here is CASTTGGNYGYTF. The CDR3 DNA follows: TGTGCCAGTACGACCGGGGGTAACTATGGCTACACCTTC.

The V gene is TRBV29-1, the J gene TRBJ2-2; no clear D gene. The CDR3 contains 13 residues. V was clipped by 2 bases and J by 5 bases, with 9 bases between them. Germline CDR1 is SQVTM and CDR2 is ANQGSEA. The CDR3 protein is CSVEQPGTGELFF. Written as DNA, the CDR3 is TGCAGCGTTGAACAGCCTGGGACCGGGGAGCTGTTTTTT.

The chain has TRBV6-2 or TRBV6-3 and TRBJ2-5; D ambiguous. The CDR3 runs to 16 residues. The V end was cut by 1 base, the J end by 5 bases, with 17 bases between. Germline V gene data show CDR1 as MNHEY and CDR2 as SVGEGT. The CDR3 nucleotides are TGTGCCAGCAGTTACTTATGCAGAAAGGGCCGGGAGACCCAGTACTTC. It encodes CASSYLCRKGRETQYF.